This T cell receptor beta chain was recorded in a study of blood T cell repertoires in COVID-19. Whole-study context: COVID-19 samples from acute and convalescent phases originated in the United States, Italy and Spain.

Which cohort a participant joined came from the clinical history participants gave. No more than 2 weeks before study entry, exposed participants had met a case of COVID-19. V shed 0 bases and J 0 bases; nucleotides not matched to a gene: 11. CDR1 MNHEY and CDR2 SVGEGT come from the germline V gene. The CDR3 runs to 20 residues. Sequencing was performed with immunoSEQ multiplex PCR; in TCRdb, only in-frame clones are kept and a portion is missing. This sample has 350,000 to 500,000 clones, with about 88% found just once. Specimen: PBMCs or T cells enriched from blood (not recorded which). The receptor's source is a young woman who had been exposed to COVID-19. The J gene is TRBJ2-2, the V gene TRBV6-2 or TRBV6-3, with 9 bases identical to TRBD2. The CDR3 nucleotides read TGTGCCAGCAGTTACTCTGCGGGCGTTAGACTAGCGGCGAACACCGGGGAGCTGTTTTTT. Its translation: CASSYSAGVRLAANTGELFF.